One and the same sample provided the 23 T cell receptor beta chains below, sequenced in a study of blood T cell repertoires in COVID-19. Only in-frame clones appear in the TCRdb table, and some are missing; sequencing was by immunoSEQ multiplex PCR. This sample has 55,000 to 75,000 clones; more than 85% occur once, and the top ten carry 6% to 8%. Sequencing used peripheral blood. The receptors stem from a human donor with active COVID-19. The donor label of this sample is uncertain.

The gene calls are TRBV10-3 and TRBJ2-6; D is undetermined. Germline lookup yields CDR1 ENHRY and CDR2 SYGVKD. The CDR3 loop spans 15 amino acids. Trimming removed 4 bases from V and 0 bases from J, with 7 bases in between. DNA for the CDR3: TGTGCCATCAGTGGACTGGACTCTGGGGCCAACGTCCTGACTTTC. Translation gives CAISGLDSGANVLTF.

The chain carries TRBV6-4 and TRBJ2-1; 13 nucleotides match TRBD2. The junction had 1 base not matched to a gene; V was cut back by 2 bases and J by 6 bases. CDR3 size: 15 residues. Germline CDR1 is MRHNA and CDR2 is SNTAGT. The CDR3 DNA reads as TGTGCCAGCAGTGACACTAGCGGGGGGGCCAATGAGCAGTTCTTC. It is translated as CASSDTSGGANEQFF.

A remark on this clone: Germline and junction disagree at one end, which may indicate a read error. V is TRBV7-7 and J is TRBJ2-1; 10 positions agree with TRBD2. Germline CDR1 SSHAT, CDR2 FNYEAQ (reference sequence). The CDR3 sequence is 15 residues long. For the CDR3, the DNA is TGTGCTAGCAGCCTAGGACTAGCGGCTTACAATGAGCAGTTCTTC. It encodes CASSLGLAAYNEQFF.

The chain couples TRBV7-9 to TRBJ2-7, with D perhaps TRBD1 (5 bases). This CDR3 is built from 12 residues. Germline assignment: CDR1 SEHNR and CDR2 FQNEAQ (reference sequence). Trimming pared 4 bases from V and 2 bases from J, leaving 6 bases between. CDR3 amino acids: CASSSTAYEQYF. CDR3 nucleotides: TGTGCCAGCAGCTCGACAGCCTACGAGCAGTACTTC.

This sequence joins TRBV3-1 (or the pseudogene TRBV3-2) and TRBJ1-3; D is perhaps TRBD1 (6 bases). Trimming stripped 2 bases from V and 1 base from J, with 15 bases between. CDR3 length: 17 residues. Germline V lookup: CDR1 LGHDT, CDR2 YNNKEL (reference sequence). DNA of the CDR3: TGTGCCAGCAGCCAAAGGGGGAGCCCTCAATCTGGAAACACCATATATTTT. It is translated as CASSQRGSPQSGNTIYF.

CDR3 protein: CASSPYSPMSSGNTIYF. The CDR3 region has the DNA TGTGCCAGCAGCCCGTATAGCCCGATGAGCTCTGGAAACACCATATATTTT. The chain carries TRBV4-2 and TRBJ1-3, with D uncertain. Deletions cut 4 bases from V and 0 bases from J, with 16 bases between. The CDR3 spans 17 residues. The germline V gene has CDR1 LGHNA and CDR2 YNFKEQ.

Only a few counts were recorded for this clone. The chain uses TRBV5-1 and TRBJ1-6; D may be TRBD1 (5 bases). Germline CDR1 is SGHRS and CDR2 is YFSETQ. Trimming cost V 3 bases and J 10 bases, with 20 bases left between them. There are 16 residues in the CDR3. The CDR3, as DNA: TGCGCCAGCAGCTCCTCTCCAGGGATTAGGGTGTCACCCCTCCACTTT. Translating gives CASSSSPGIRVSPLHF.

V is TRBV2 and J is TRBJ1-5; D unresolved. This CDR3 has 14 residues. Germline loops: CDR1 SNHLY, CDR2 FYNNEI. Trimming stripped 1 base from V and 7 bases from J, with 11 bases between. Here the CDR3 DNA reads TGTGCCAGCAGTGAAGTTTATGGAGGCCAGCCCCAGCATTTT. It yields the protein CASSEVYGGQPQHF.

This clone was picked up one time. V gene TRBV2 combines with J gene TRBJ2-2; D might be TRBD2 (6 bases). This CDR3 has 16 residues. The germline CDR1 and CDR2 sequences are SNHLY and FYNNEI. The germline V and J ends were trimmed by 5 bases and 2 bases, with 15 bases remaining between them. Here the CDR3 DNA reads TGTGCCAGCAGTTCGTACGGGGGACTTAACACCGGGGAGCTGTTTTTT. Amino acid sequence: CASSSYGGLNTGELFF.

The rearrangement uses TRBV10-3 and TRBJ2-3; 8 positions match TRBD2. CDR1 and CDR2 from the germline V gene are ENHRY and SYGVKD. The CDR3 loop spans 15 amino acids. V was clipped by 3 bases and J by 6 bases; unmatched bases: 8. The CDR3 reads CAISDHRGGPDTQYF. The CDR3 nucleotides are TGTGCCATCAGTGACCATCGGGGGGGCCCCGATACGCAGTATTTT.

The chain employs TRBV5-4 and TRBJ2-6; D might be TRBD2 (5 bases). The germline V gene has CDR1 SGHNT and CDR2 YYREEE (reference sequence). This CDR3 has 15 residues. V lost 2 bases, J lost 1 base, and 7 bases lay in between. In nucleotides, the CDR3 is TGTGCCAGCAGCTTCCCGGGGTCTGGGGCCAACGTCCTGACTTTC. Encoded protein: CASSFPGSGANVLTF.

The chain links TRBV10-3 to TRBJ1-1; TRBD1 is a possible D gene (5 bases). Trimming removed 4 bases at V and 3 bases at J, with 9 bases between. The CDR3 loop spans 13 amino acids. CDR1 ENHRY and CDR2 SYGVKD come from the germline V gene. DNA of the CDR3: TGTGCCATCAGTGGGCGGGGGGACACTGAAGCTTTCTTT. It specifies CAISGRGDTEAFF.

The rearrangement links TRBV11-2 to TRBJ1-6, with a weak D call TRBD1 (5 bases). V was shortened by 8 bases and J by 1 base, with 18 bases between the two germline ends. The CDR3 spans 17 residues. CDR1 is SGHAT, CDR2 FQNNGV, per germline. CDR3 sequence (DNA): TGTGCCAGCCGCTGGGGAGGGGCAAGGTCCTATAATTCACCCCTCCACTTT. Translating gives CASRWGGARSYNSPLHF.

This clone was seen a handful of times. The chain has TRBV27 and TRBJ2-3; 7 bases line up with TRBD2. CDR1 MNHEY and CDR2 SMNVEV come from the germline V gene (reference sequence). This CDR3 is built from 15 residues. The trim removed 4 bases at V and 1 base at J, leaving 5 bases unmatched. CDR3 DNA: TGTGCCAGCAGTTCTTATACTAGCGGCACAGATACGCAGTATTTT. Protein sequence: CASSSYTSGTDTQYF.

The J gene is TRBJ2-2, the V gene TRBV7-9; tentative D call: TRBD2 (6 bases). This CDR3 is 13 amino acids long. The germline V gene has CDR1 SEHNR and CDR2 FQNEAQ (reference sequence). V was trimmed by 1 base and J by 6 bases, leaving 6 bases between them. This CDR3 reads CASSLGGAGELFF. Here the CDR3 DNA reads TGTGCCAGCAGCTTAGGGGGGGCCGGGGAGCTGTTTTTT.

The rearrangement links TRBV7-2 to TRBJ2-5; 10 bases are a match to TRBD2. From germline, CDR1 is SGHTA and CDR2 FQGNSA. V lost 5 bases to trimming and J lost 5 bases; unmatched junction nucleotides: 11. The CDR3 has 16 amino acids. The CDR3 region has the DNA TGTGCCAGCAGCCCCCCGGGAAGCGGGAGGGGTGAGACCCAGTACTTC. This gives the protein CASSPPGSGRGETQYF. The complete variable domain, with remaining parts taken from reference TRBV7-2 and TRBJ2-5, reads GAGVSQSPSNKVTEKGKDVELRCDPISGHTALYWYRQSLGQGLEFLIYFQGNSAPDKSGLPSDRFSAERTGGSVSTLTIQRTQQEDSAVYLCASSPPGSGRGETQYFGPGTRLLVL.

The chain carries TRBV6-5 and TRBJ2-7; 8 nucleotides match TRBD2. This CDR3 spans 15 amino acids. Germline-derived CDR1 and CDR2 are MNHEY and SVGAGI. The junction had 5 bases not matched to a gene; V was cut back by 2 bases and J by 2 bases. CDR3 nucleotide sequence: TGTGCCAGCAGTTACGTGACTAGCGCTACCTACGAGCAGTACTTC. The encoded protein is CASSYVTSATYEQYF.

The chain employs TRBV5-1 and TRBJ1-4, with a weak D call TRBD1 (5 bases). Germline-derived CDR1 and CDR2 are SGHRS and YFSETQ. With 0 bases removed from V and 6 bases from J, the gap between germline ends came to 9 bases. CDR3 length: 14 residues. The CDR3 region is CASSLAQGDEKLFF. In nucleotides, the CDR3 is TGCGCCAGCAGCTTGGCTCAGGGCGATGAAAAACTGTTTTTT.

The sample holds one count of this clone. The gene calls are TRBV2 and TRBJ1-2; D gene ambiguous. V lost 1 base to trimming and J lost 6 bases, with 15 bases between them. CDR3 length equals 15 residues. Germline CDR1 reads SNHLY; CDR2 reads FYNNEI. The CDR3 region has the DNA TGTGCCAGCAGTGAAGGGCTCTGGGCCCATAATGGCTACACCTTC. Its protein product is CASSEGLWAHNGYTF.

The chain has TRBV7-9 and TRBJ2-7; D is perhaps TRBD2 (5 bases). The CDR3 extends over 13 amino acids. CDR1 and CDR2 from the germline V gene are SEHNR and FQNEAQ (reference sequence). The V end lost 0 bases, the J end lost 2 bases, and 5 bases lay between the germline ends. The CDR3 bases are TGTGCCAGCAGCTTAGCCGGGACCTACGAGCAGTACTTC. Protein product: CASSLAGTYEQYF.

The genes are TRBV9 and TRBJ1-5; 10 bases match TRBD1. CDR3 length equals 15 residues. The germline gives CDR1 SGDLS, CDR2 YYNGEE. Trimming at V came to 3 bases and at J to 4 bases, leaving 4 bases not matched to a gene. Here the CDR3 reads CASSAGQGENQPQHF. The CDR3 DNA reads as TGTGCCAGCAGCGCCGGACAGGGGGAGAATCAGCCCCAGCATTTT. Using reference TRBV9 and TRBJ1-5 for the parts outside the CDR3, the full variable domain is DSGVTQTPKHLITATGQRVTLRCSPRSGDLSVYWYQQSLDQGLQFLIQYYNGEERAKGNILERFSAQQFPDLHSELNLSSLELGDSALYFCASSAGQGENQPQHFGDGTRLSIL.

The chain couples TRBV6-2 or TRBV6-3 to TRBJ2-7, with 8 bases aligning to TRBD2. V lost 5 bases and J lost 7; bases outside the gene matches: 13. Germline V lookup: CDR1 MNHEY, CDR2 SVGEGT. The CDR3 totals 15 residues. This CDR3 is CASSRLAGLSREQYF. The CDR3 region has the DNA TGTGCCAGCAGTCGTTTAGCGGGACTGAGTCGGGAGCAGTACTTC.

In nucleotides, the CDR3 is TGTGCCAGCAGCCAAGGACTAGCGGAGGGGAGGGAGCAGTTCTTC. It translates to CASSQGLAEGREQFF. The chain recombines TRBV4-2 with TRBJ2-1; 9 bases are shared with TRBD2. CDR1 and CDR2 (germline): LGHNA, YNFKEQ. The junction had 8 bases not matched to a gene; V was cut back by 1 base and J by 10 bases. The CDR3 is 15 residues long.